This TCR beta chain was observed in a study of shared clonotypes between healthy human individuals. Notes on this clone: The antigen remains unidentified.

Trimming stripped 3 bases from V and 9 bases from J, with 15 bases between. The CDR3 sequence is 14 residues long. Germline values: CDR1 SGHDN, CDR2 FVKESK. Selected positively for CCR7 and CD45RO-negative, naive CD8 cells excluded terminally differentiated effector memory CD45RA+ cells. A roughly 200 ng quantity of DNA, 25,000 to 35,000 T cell genomes, went into the sorted-subset replicate PCRs. Only in-frame clones appear in the TCRdb table, and some are missing; sequencing was by immunoSEQ multiplex PCR. The sample has about 2.1 million clones; 93% are singletons. Notes on the study in general: Relative to their counterparts shared across all four donors, non-shared clonotypes exhibited diminished generation probabilities.

This sequence joins TRBV14 and TRBJ2-1; maybe TRBD2 (5 bases). This clonotype was obtained from a man aged 18 to 30 in good health. Some clones in this sample may be carry-over from other donors' samples. Sequencing input: naive CD8+ T cells from PBMCs. CDR3 loop: CASSQSTLGSEQFF. CDR3 in DNA: TGTGCCAGCAGCCAGTCCACACTAGGGAGTGAGCAGTTCTTC.